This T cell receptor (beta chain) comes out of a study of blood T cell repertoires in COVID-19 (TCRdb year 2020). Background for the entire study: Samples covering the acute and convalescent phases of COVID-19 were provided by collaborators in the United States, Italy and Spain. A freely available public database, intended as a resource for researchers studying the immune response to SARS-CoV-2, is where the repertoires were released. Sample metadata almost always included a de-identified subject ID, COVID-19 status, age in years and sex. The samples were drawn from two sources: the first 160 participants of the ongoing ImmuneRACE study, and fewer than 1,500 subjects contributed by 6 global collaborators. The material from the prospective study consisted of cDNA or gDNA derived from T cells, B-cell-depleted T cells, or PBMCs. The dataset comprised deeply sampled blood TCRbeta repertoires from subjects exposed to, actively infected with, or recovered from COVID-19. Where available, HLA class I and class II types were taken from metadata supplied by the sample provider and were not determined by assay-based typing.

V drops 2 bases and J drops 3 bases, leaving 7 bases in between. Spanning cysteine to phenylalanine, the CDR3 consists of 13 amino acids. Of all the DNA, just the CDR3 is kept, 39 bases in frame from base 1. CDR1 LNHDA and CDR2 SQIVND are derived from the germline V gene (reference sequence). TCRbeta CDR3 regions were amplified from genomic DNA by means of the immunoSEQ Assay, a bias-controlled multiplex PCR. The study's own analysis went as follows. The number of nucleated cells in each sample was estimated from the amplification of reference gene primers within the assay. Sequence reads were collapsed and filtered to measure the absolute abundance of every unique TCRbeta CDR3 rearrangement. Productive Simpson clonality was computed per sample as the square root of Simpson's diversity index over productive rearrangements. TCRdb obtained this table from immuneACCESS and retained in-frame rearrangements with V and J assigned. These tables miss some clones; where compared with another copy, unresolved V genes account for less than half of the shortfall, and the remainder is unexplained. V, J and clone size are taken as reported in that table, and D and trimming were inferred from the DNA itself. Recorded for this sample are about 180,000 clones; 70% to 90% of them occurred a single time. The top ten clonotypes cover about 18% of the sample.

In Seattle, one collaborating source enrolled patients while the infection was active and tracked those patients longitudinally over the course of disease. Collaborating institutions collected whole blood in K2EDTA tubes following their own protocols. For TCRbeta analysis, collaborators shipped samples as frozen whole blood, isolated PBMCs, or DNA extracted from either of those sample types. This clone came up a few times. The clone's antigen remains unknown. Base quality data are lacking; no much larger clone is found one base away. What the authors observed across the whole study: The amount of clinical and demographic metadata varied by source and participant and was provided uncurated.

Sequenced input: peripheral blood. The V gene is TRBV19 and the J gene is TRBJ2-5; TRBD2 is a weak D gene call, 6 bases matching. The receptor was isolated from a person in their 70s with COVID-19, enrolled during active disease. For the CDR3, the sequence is CASSIRREETQYF. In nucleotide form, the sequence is TGTGCCAGTAGTATAAGGAGGGAAGAGACCCAGTACTTC.